This entry lists 20 T cell receptor beta chains sequenced from one sample in a study of blood T cell repertoires in COVID-19. Data came from immunoSEQ multiplex PCR; TCRdb stores just in-frame clones and leaves some out. The data contain 160,000 or so clones, about 92% of them seen just once; the ten biggest clones take up 18%. The sequenced sample was peripheral blood. The receptor set was obtained from a man aged 60 to 69 with active or convalescent COVID-19.

V usage is TRBV6-5 and J usage is TRBJ1-1, with D possibly being TRBD1 (5 bases). This CDR3 spans 13 amino acids. The V and J ends lost 2 bases and 4 bases respectively, with 8 bases between them. CDR1 is MNHEY, CDR2 SVGAGI, per germline. CDR3 DNA sequence: TGTGCCAGCAGTTACCGGCAGGGCACTGAAGCTTTCTTT. Amino acids: CASSYRQGTEAFF.

This chain links TRBV3-1 (or the pseudogene TRBV3-2) with TRBJ1-1, with D possibly being TRBD1 (6 bases). CDR1 and CDR2 from the germline V gene are LGHDT and YNNKEL (reference sequence). The CDR3 contains 14 residues. Trimming stripped 0 bases from V and 8 bases from J, with 13 bases between. DNA of the CDR3: TGTGCCAGCAGCCAAGATCCTAACAGGGACGAAGCTTTCTTT. Translating it yields CASSQDPNRDEAFF.

V is TRBV11-2 and J is TRBJ1-1; maybe TRBD1 (5 bases). V gave up 3 bases and J gave up 4 bases, with 12 bases separating them. There are 14 residues in the CDR3. CDR1 and CDR2 (germline): SGHAT, FQNNGV. Here the CDR3 DNA reads TGTGCCAGCAGCTTGCTCAGGGCGGCCACTGAAGCTTTCTTT. This gives the protein CASSLLRAATEAFF.

The V call is TRBV9, the J call TRBJ2-2, with 9 bases fitting TRBD1. Germline trimming cut 4 bases from V and 0 bases from J; bases unmatched to any gene: 10. This CDR3 spans 18 amino acids. Germline CDR1 and CDR2: SGDLS and YYNGEE. As DNA, the CDR3 is TGTGCCAGCAGCTTAAATACCGGGACAGGGCCGAACACCGGGGAGCTGTTTTTT. The encoded protein is CASSLNTGTGPNTGELFF.

This clone was observed once. The V and J genes are TRBV4-1 and TRBJ2-7, with 9 bases lining up with TRBD1. The CDR3 spans 17 residues. The germline CDR1 and CDR2 sequences are MGHRA and YSYEKL. V was pared by 0 bases and J by 6 bases, with 12 bases of the junction left unmatched. CDR3 nucleotide sequence: TGCGCCAGCAGCCAAGACCCACAGCGGACAGGGGTAGGCGAGCAGTACTTC. As protein: CASSQDPQRTGVGEQYF.

This clone was recorded only once. The CDR3 nucleotides read TGTGCCACCAGCACCCCGGGCAGGGGGCCTGGGCAGTTCTTC. Protein product: CATSTPGRGPGQFF. The chain has TRBV15 and TRBJ2-1; 8 bases match TRBD1. Trimming took 4 bases from V and 12 from J; bases not matched to a gene: 11. The CDR3 sequence is 14 residues long. CDR1 and CDR2 (germline): LNHNV, YYDKDF (reference sequence).

The chain has TRBV7-9 and TRBJ1-1, with D tentatively TRBD1 (6 bases). The CDR3 consists of 14 residues. The germline CDR1 and CDR2 sequences are SEHNR and FQNEAQ (reference sequence). Between the trimmed V and J ends, which lost 5 bases and 5 bases, there was a span of 15 bases. This CDR3 is CASSLNAGQTEAFF. The CDR3 bases are TGTGCCAGCAGCCTCAACGCCGGACAGACTGAAGCTTTCTTT.

The V call is TRBV6-5, the J call TRBJ2-7; TRBD2 matches 7 bases. Germline CDR1 and CDR2: MNHEY and SVGAGI. J lost 1 base, V lost 0 bases, and 6 bases had no gene match. The CDR3 spans 16 residues. CDR3 DNA sequence: TGTGCCAGCAGTTACTCAGGACTAGTAAGTTCCTACGAGCAGTACTTC. It yields the protein CASSYSGLVSSYEQYF.

The V gene is TRBV2, the J gene TRBJ1-5; weak D call: TRBD1 (6 bases). The CDR3 runs to 16 residues. CDR1 SNHLY and CDR2 FYNNEI come from the germline V gene. V lost 1 base and J lost 6, with 16 bases in between. The CDR3: CASSEVDGQLVQPQHF. The CDR3 region has the DNA TGTGCCAGCAGTGAAGTAGACGGACAGCTTGTTCAGCCCCAGCATTTT.

The genes are TRBV18 and TRBJ2-7; perhaps TRBD1 as D (5 bases). The CDR3 is 14 amino acids. Germline CDR1 reads KGHSH; CDR2 reads LQKENI. Deletions cut 5 bases from V and 1 base from J, with 12 bases between. The DNA for the CDR3 is TGTGCCAGCTCAGATTGGCAGGGATCCTACGAGCAGTACTTC. Protein sequence: CASSDWQGSYEQYF.

This chain connects TRBV7-2 to TRBJ1-5; D uncertain. The germline V gene encodes CDR1 SGHTA and CDR2 FQGNSA. The germline V and J ends were trimmed by 5 bases and 0 bases, with 5 bases remaining between them. The CDR3 is made up of 13 amino acids. The CDR3 DNA is TGTGCCAGCAGCCCCAATAGCAATCAGCCCCAGCATTTT. Its translation is CASSPNSNQPQHF. The full variable domain, with the rest looked up from reference TRBV7-2 and TRBJ1-5, is GAGVSQSPSNKVTEKGKDVELRCDPISGHTALYWYRQSLGQGLEFLIYFQGNSAPDKSGLPSDRFSAERTGGSVSTLTIQRTQQEDSAVYLCASSPNSNQPQHFGDGTRLSIL.

The chain combines TRBV11-2 with TRBJ2-1; D possibly corresponds to TRBD2 (5 bases). The CDR3 is made up of 14 amino acids. V was cut by 6 bases and J by 7 bases, with 16 bases left in between. CDR1 is SGHAT and CDR2 is FQNNGV in the germline V gene. The CDR3 sequence is CASRPTTVRNEQFF. The CDR3 region has the DNA TGTGCCAGCAGACCGACTACCGTCCGGAATGAGCAGTTCTTC. The entire variable domain, with the rest obtained from reference TRBV11-2 and TRBJ2-1, is as follows: EAGVAQSPRYKIIEKRQSVAFWCNPISGHATLYWYQQILGQGPKLLIQFQNNGVVDDSQLPKDRFSAERLKGVDSTLKIQPAKLEDSAVYLCASRPTTVRNEQFFGPGTRLTVL.

V gene TRBV5-1 combines with J gene TRBJ1-6; weak D call: TRBD1 (6 bases). The CDR3 has 14 amino acids. The V end lost 4 bases, the J end lost 5 bases, and 10 bases lay between the germline ends. Germline assignment: CDR1 SGHRS and CDR2 YFSETQ. CDR3 DNA sequence: TGCGCCAGCAGCGGAACAGGGCATAATTCACCCCTCCACTTT. It encodes CASSGTGHNSPLHF. The full variable domain, completed using reference TRBV5-1 and TRBJ1-6, is KAGVTQTPRYLIKTRGQQVTLSCSPISGHRSVSWYQQTPGQGLQFLFEYFSETQRNKGNFPGRFSGRQFSNSRSEMNVSTLELGDSALYLCASSGTGHNSPLHFGNGTRLTVT.

The chain has TRBV6-5 and TRBJ1-2; 7 bases are shared with TRBD1. Looked up from germline, CDR1 is MNHEY and CDR2 is SVGAGI. Losses at the gene ends were 0 bases for V and 11 bases for J; bases not matched to a gene: 3. The CDR3 loop spans 12 amino acids. The CDR3 spells CASSYSQGEYTF. CDR3 sequence (DNA): TGTGCCAGCAGTTACTCCCAGGGGGAATACACCTTC.

The gene calls are TRBV2 and TRBJ2-2; D possibly corresponds to TRBD1 (5 bases). Deletions cut 4 bases from V and 5 bases from J, with 11 bases between. The CDR3 totals 14 residues. Germline-derived CDR1 and CDR2 are SNHLY and FYNNEI. CDR3 in DNA: TGTGCCAGCAGTGGCCAGGGCGTGACCGGGGAGCTGTTTTTT. Translating gives CASSGQGVTGELFF.

The V and J genes are TRBV6-5 and TRBJ1-1; D possibly corresponds to TRBD1 (5 bases). Germline V gene lookup returns CDR1 MNHEY and CDR2 SVGAGI. The V end was cut by 2 bases, the J end by 6 bases, with 10 bases between. The CDR3 totals 13 residues. The CDR3 protein is CASSYSREAEAFF. DNA of the CDR3: TGTGCCAGCAGTTACAGCAGGGAGGCTGAAGCTTTCTTT.

This clone is a singleton in its sample. The gene calls are TRBV27 and TRBJ1-6; 9 nucleotides align to TRBD1. Germline loops: CDR1 MNHEY, CDR2 SMNVEV (reference sequence). V gave up 7 bases and J gave up 7 bases; unmatched junction bases: 11. The length of the CDR3 is 16 residues. CDR3 sequence: CASKGLGQGNNSPLHF. In nucleotides, the CDR3 is TGTGCCAGCAAGGGCCTGGGACAGGGAAACAATTCACCCCTCCACTTT.

V and J are TRBV7-2 and TRBJ2-5; D uncertain. This CDR3 is 13 amino acids long. V lost 2 bases and J 1 base, leaving 5 bases between the germline ends. Germline V CDR1 and CDR2: SGHTA, FQGNSA. The CDR3 region is CASSLPVQETQYF. CDR3 nucleotide sequence: TGTGCCAGCAGCTTACCGGTCCAAGAGACCCAGTACTTC.

V gene TRBV2 combines with J gene TRBJ2-3, with TRBD2 matching 10 bases. Looked up from germline, CDR1 is SNHLY and CDR2 is FYNNEI. The CDR3 is 16 residues long. J lost 13 bases, V lost 5 bases, and 18 bases had no gene match. This chain's CDR3 is CASSRANLLAGSREYF. Here the CDR3 DNA reads TGTGCCAGCAGTCGAGCAAATCTACTAGCGGGGTCCAGGGAGTATTTT.

In this sample, this clone turned up a few times. The chain is built from TRBV20-1 and TRBJ2-2; D ambiguous. From germline, CDR1 is DFQATT and CDR2 SNEGSKA (reference sequence). V lost 3 bases and J 0 bases, leaving 5 bases between the germline ends. The CDR3 consists of 13 residues. CDR3: CSASTANTGELFF. CDR3 nucleotides: TGCAGTGCTAGTACAGCGAACACCGGGGAGCTGTTTTTT.